The rows below give T cell receptor beta chains drawn from one sample of a study of shared clonotypes between healthy human individuals. Libraries were prepared by immunoSEQ multiplex PCR; TCRdb keeps only in-frame clonotypes and omits some of them. The sample lists roughly 2.6 million clones; around nine tenths were seen once. Sequences were obtained from naive CD4+ T cells sorted from blood. The receptor set was obtained from a young man in good health. CDR3s include the opening cysteine and the closing phenylalanine or tryptophan. The D gene is left open where the match is weak. Expanded clones get a size class; other rows say once, few or many, or leave the size out.

J gene	V gene	clone size	D gene	CDR3 protein	CDR3 DNA
TRBJ1-5	TRBV19	-	-	CASSIGGASNQPQHF	TGTGCCAGTAGTATTGGGGGGGCTAGCAATCAGCCCCAGCATTTT
TRBJ1-3	TRBV7-9	-	-	CASSPDSPTGNTIYF	TGTGCCAGCAGCCCGGACAGTCCGACGGGAAACACCATATATTTT
TRBJ1-1	TRBV18	-	-	CASSPIRNGGNTEAFF	TGTGCCAGCTCACCAATAAGAAACGGTGGGAACACTGAAGCTTTCTTT
TRBJ2-1	TRBV30	-	-	CAWSGGYNEQFF	TGTGCCTGGAGCGGGGGCTACAATGAGCAGTTCTTC
TRBJ1-2	TRBV7-8	-	TRBD1	CASSLGGTGMGYGYTF	TGTGCCAGCAGCTTAGGGGGGACAGGGATGGGCTATGGCTACACCTTC
TRBJ2-4	TRBV27	-	-	CASSSSPFGAISNLAKNIQYF	TGTGCCAGCAGTTCTTCCCCGTTTGGGGCTATCTCAAATCTAGCCAAAAACATTCAGTACTTC
TRBJ2-1	TRBV7-2	-	-	CASSFRQLNEQFF	TGTGCCAGCAGCTTTAGACAGCTTAATGAGCAGTTCTTC
TRBJ1-1	TRBV19	few	-	CASSDRSLNTEAFF	TGTGCCAGCTCGGACAGATCACTGAACACTGAAGCTTTCTTT
TRBJ2-2	TRBV11-2	-	-	CASSLRKTSNTGELFF	TGTGCCAGCAGCCTCAGAAAGACATCGAACACCGGGGAGCTGTTTTTT
TRBJ1-2	TRBV5-5	-	-	CASSLAEAPYGYTF	TGTGCCAGCAGCTTGGCGGAGGCCCCCTATGGCTACACCTTC
TRBJ1-3	TRBV15	-	TRBD1	CATSSRGPGNTIYF	TGTGCCACCAGCAGCAGGGGGCCCGGAAACACCATATATTTT
TRBJ1-2	TRBV5-4	-	TRBD1	CASSSGTEDYGYTF	TGTGCCAGCAGCTCAGGGACAGAGGACTATGGCTACACCTTC
TRBJ2-4	TRBV5-1	-	-	CASSLGTAKNIQYF	TGCGCCAGCAGCTTGGGCACAGCCAAAAACATTCAGTACTTC
TRBJ2-4	TRBV7-2	-	TRBD1	CASSSSTGGFGNIQYF	TGTGCCAGCAGCTCATCGACAGGGGGCTTTGGAAACATTCAGTACTTC
TRBJ2-6	TRBV18	-	-	CASSPLLWQGLSGANVLTF	TGTGCCAGCTCACCACTTTTATGGCAGGGACTCTCTGGGGCCAACGTCCTGACTTTC
TRBJ2-7	TRBV30	-	-	CAWLHTVSYEQYF	TGTGCCTGGCTTCATACAGTCTCCTACGAGCAGTACTTC
TRBJ2-2	TRBV7-2	-	-	CASSWVDTGELFF	TGTGCCAGCAGCTGGGTCGACACCGGGGAGCTGTTTTTT
TRBJ1-2	TRBV5-4	-	-	CASSSPREGGYGYTF	TGTGCCAGCAGCTCCCCCCGGGAAGGAGGATATGGCTACACCTTC
TRBJ2-7	TRBV7-2	-	-	CASSFRGGGGYEQYF	TGTGCCAGCAGCTTCCGAGGGGGAGGAGGCTACGAGCAGTACTTC
TRBJ2-1	TRBV4-1	-	-	CASSQEGGAGGLNEQFF	TGCGCCAGCAGCCAAGAAGGGGGAGCCGGGGGACTGAATGAGCAGTTCTTC
TRBJ1-3	TRBV30	-	-	CAWRHSGNTIYF	TGTGCCTGGAGACACTCTGGAAACACCATATATTTT
TRBJ2-1	TRBV2	-	-	CASRNYNEQFF	TGTGCCAGCAGGAATTACAATGAGCAGTTCTTC
TRBJ2-7	TRBV7-9	few	-	CASSTRSSGRQYF	TGTGCCAGCAGCACCCGGAGTTCGGGACGGCAGTACTTC
TRBJ1-3	TRBV28	-	-	CASSETGYSGNTIYF	TGTGCCAGCAGTGAGACAGGCTACTCTGGAAACACCATATATTTT
TRBJ2-1	TRBV7-9	-	-	CASSPQNDNEQFF	TGTGCCAGCAGCCCCCAGAACGACAATGAGCAGTTCTTC
TRBJ1-1	TRBV5-1	-	-	CASSLNPLGTEAFF	TGCGCCAGCAGCTTGAACCCCCTAGGGACTGAAGCTTTCTTT
TRBJ1-2	TRBV19	-	-	CASSANRIYGYTF	TGTGCCAGTAGTGCCAACAGAATTTATGGCTACACCTTC
TRBJ1-1	TRBV18	-	TRBD1	CASSPGQGMNTEAFF	TGTGCCAGCTCACCCGGACAGGGAATGAACACTGAAGCTTTCTTT
TRBJ1-6	TRBV5-1	-	-	CASSLGGENSPLHF	TGCGCCAGCAGCTTGGGAGGGGAGAATTCACCCCTCCACTTT
TRBJ2-2	TRBV5-1	once	TRBD2	CASSFAGGLPGELFF	TGCGCCAGCAGCTTTGCGGGGGGCCTCCCCGGGGAGCTGTTTTTT
TRBJ1-6	TRBV5-4	-	-	CASSRDYGVASPLHF	TGTGCCAGCAGCCGGGATTATGGGGTAGCTTCACCCCTCCACTTT
TRBJ2-7	TRBV19	-	-	CASSRVGGEQYF	TGTGCCAGTAGTCGGGTAGGTGGCGAGCAGTACTTC
TRBJ2-5	TRBV5-4	-	-	CASSLRQAGETQYF	TGTGCCAGCAGCTTGCGTCAGGCGGGGGAGACCCAGTACTTC